These 4 T cell receptor beta chains share one sample of origin, sequenced in a study of identifying expanded T cells in peripheral blood. Assay: immunoSEQ multiplex PCR; the TCRdb copy retains only in-frame clones and omits some. The profile shows around 60,000 clones, around 83% of them singletons. Material: blood. All receptors derive from a person aged 18 to 69 in good health.

Only one count was recorded for this clone. V usage is TRBV2 and J usage is TRBJ2-3; 8 nucleotides line up with TRBD1. The CDR3 is 14 amino acids. Germline CDR1 reads SNHLY; CDR2 reads FYNNEI. The J segment lost 0 bases and the V segment lost 10 bases, leaving 6 bases of the junction unmatched. CDR3 amino acids: CATRQGHSTDTQYF. In DNA, the CDR3 is TGTGCCACAAGACAGGGGCATAGCACAGATACGCAGTATTTT. Based on the CDR3 plus reference TRBV2 and TRBJ2-3, the full variable domain is EPEVTQTPSHQVTQMGQEVILRCVPISNHLYFYWYRQILGQKVEFLVSFYNNEISEKSEIFDDQFSVERPDGSNFTLKIRSTKLEDSAMYFCATRQGHSTDTQYFGPGTRLTVL.

The chain joins TRBV7-9 to TRBJ2-3; 8 positions agree with TRBD1. Trimming took 5 bases from V and 1 from J; bases not matched to a gene: 2. The CDR3 contains 14 residues. Germline V gene data show CDR1 as SEHNR and CDR2 as FQNEAQ (reference sequence). The CDR3 coding sequence is TGTGCCAGCAGCCTGACAGGGGGCACAGATACGCAGTATTTT. This sequence encodes CASSLTGGTDTQYF.

The chain carries TRBV5-8 and TRBJ1-1; D is perhaps TRBD1 (5 bases). V lost 2 bases, J lost 0 bases, and 8 bases lay in between. CDR1 is SGHTS and CDR2 is YDEGEE in the germline V gene. The CDR3 contains 14 residues. The DNA of the CDR3 is TGTGCCAGCAGCTTCGGGGGAGTGAACACTGAAGCTTTCTTT. Protein sequence: CASSFGGVNTEAFF.

This clone has only a few counts. The chain carries TRBV9 and TRBJ2-7; no clear D. The V end lost 0 bases, the J end lost 9 bases, and 4 bases lay between the germline ends. The germline V gene has CDR1 SGDLS and CDR2 YYNGEE. The CDR3 has 10 amino acids. CDR3 nucleotide sequence: TGTGCCAGCAGCGTAGTTGGGCAGTACGTC. This encodes CASSVVGQYV.